This T cell receptor beta chain emerged from a study of blood T cell repertoires in COVID-19. Study details: Acute-phase and convalescent COVID-19 samples originated in the United States, Italy and Spain. PBMCs, B-cell-depleted T cells, or T cells were the source of the cDNA or gDNA that made up the material.

The table came from immunoSEQ multiplex PCR; TCRdb's copy has only in-frame clones and leaves some out. The sample carries about 150,000 clones, approximately 86% recorded once. Germline values: CDR1 MDHEN, CDR2 SYDVKM. V lost 5 bases and J 1 base, leaving 10 bases between the germline ends. The CDR3 extends over 14 amino acids. The sequence came from a man between 65 and 85 years old with acute or convalescent COVID-19. Sequenced input: peripheral blood. The chain links TRBV28 to TRBJ2-3; tentatively, D is TRBD2 (6 bases). CDR3 sequence (DNA): TGTGCCAGCAGTAGGGACTTCGGCACAGATACGCAGTATTTT. Translation: CASSRDFGTDTQYF.